The present T cell receptor beta chain was sequenced within a study of blood T cell repertoires in COVID-19. There are 14 residues in the CDR3. Trimming removed 0 bases from V and 8 bases from J, with 14 bases in between. CDR1 SGDLS and CDR2 YYNGEE come from the germline V gene. Recovered Cohort 3 donors showed two negative PCRs, clearance, or symptom resolution. The table came from immunoSEQ multiplex PCR; TCRdb's copy has only in-frame clones and leaves some out. The repertoire holds about 380,000 clones, with 88% as singletons. Sequenced: PBMCs or T cells enriched from blood (not recorded which). The chain is built from TRBV9 and TRBJ1-2, with D possibly being TRBD1 (6 bases). This TCR was recovered from a woman aged 18 to 35 who had recovered from COVID-19. CDR3 DNA sequence: TGTGCCAGCAGCGTAGGCGGGGGCTTTAGGGGCTACACCTTC. It codes for CASSVGGGFRGYTF. Variable domain in full (rest from reference TRBV9 and TRBJ1-2): DSGVTQTPKHLITATGQRVTLRCSPRSGDLSVYWYQQSLDQGLQFLIQYYNGEERAKGNILERFSAQQFPDLHSELNLSSLELGDSALYFCASSVGGGFRGYTFGSGTRLTVV.